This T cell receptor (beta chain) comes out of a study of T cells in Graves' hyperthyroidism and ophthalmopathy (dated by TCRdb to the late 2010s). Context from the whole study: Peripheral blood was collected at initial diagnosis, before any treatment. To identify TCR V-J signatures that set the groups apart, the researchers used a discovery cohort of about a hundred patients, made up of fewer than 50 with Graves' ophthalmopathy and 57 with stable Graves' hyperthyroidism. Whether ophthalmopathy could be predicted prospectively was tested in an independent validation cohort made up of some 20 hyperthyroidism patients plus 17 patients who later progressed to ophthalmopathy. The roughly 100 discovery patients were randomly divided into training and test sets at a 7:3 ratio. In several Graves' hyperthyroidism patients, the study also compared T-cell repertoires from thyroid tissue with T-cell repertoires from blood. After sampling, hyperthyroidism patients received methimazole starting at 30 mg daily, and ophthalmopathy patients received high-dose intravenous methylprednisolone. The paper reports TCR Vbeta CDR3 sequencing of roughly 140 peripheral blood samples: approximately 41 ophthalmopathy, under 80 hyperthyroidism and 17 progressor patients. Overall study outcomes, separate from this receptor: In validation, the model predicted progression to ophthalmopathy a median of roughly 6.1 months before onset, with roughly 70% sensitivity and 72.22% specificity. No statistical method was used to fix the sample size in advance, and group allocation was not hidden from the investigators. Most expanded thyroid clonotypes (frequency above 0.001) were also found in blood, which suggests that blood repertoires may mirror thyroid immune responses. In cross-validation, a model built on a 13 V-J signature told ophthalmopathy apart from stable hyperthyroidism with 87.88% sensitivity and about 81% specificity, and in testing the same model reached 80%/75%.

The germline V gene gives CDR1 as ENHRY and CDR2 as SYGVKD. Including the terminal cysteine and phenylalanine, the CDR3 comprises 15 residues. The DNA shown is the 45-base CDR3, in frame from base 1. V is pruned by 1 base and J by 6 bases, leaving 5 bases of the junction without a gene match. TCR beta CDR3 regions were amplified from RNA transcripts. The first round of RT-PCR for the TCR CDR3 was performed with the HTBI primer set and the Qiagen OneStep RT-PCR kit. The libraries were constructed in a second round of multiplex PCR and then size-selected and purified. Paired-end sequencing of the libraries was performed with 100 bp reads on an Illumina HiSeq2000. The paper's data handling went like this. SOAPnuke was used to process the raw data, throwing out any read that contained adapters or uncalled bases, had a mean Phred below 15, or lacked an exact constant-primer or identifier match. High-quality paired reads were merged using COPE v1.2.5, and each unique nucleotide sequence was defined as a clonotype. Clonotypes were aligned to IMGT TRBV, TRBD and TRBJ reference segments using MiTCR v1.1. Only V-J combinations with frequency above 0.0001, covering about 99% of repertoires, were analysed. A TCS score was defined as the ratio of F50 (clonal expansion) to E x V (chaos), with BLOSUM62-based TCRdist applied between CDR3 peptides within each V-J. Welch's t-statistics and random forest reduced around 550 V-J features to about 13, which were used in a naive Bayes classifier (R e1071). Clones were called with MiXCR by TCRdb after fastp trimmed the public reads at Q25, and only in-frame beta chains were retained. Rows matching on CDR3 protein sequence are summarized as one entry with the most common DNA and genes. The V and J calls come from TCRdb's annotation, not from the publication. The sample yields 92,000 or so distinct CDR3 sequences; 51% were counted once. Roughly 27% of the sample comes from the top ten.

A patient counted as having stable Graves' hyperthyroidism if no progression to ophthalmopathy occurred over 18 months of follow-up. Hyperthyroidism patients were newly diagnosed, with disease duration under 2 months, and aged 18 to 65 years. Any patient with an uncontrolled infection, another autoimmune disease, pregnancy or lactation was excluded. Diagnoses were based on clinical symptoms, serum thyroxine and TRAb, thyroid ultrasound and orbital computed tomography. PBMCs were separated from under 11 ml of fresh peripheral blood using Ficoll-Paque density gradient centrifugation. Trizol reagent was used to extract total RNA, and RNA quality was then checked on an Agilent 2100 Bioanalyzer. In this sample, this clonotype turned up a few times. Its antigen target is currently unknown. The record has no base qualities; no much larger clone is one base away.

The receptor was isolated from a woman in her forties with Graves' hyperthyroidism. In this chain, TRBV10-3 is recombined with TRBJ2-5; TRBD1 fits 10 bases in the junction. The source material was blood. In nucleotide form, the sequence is TGTGCCATCAGTGAGTTGACAGGGGGCGGGAAGACCCAGTACTTC. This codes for CAISELTGGGKTQYF.